This entry lists 24 T cell receptor beta chains sequenced from one sample in a study of vaccination and CD4 T cells after COVID-19. The sample's time point: late sampling 161 to 241 days after vaccination in three convalescent patients. Treatment meaning: roughly ten-day PBMC culture with coronavirus spike peptide pools or control peptides (ViraFEST assay). The antigens for these receptors are not known. The assay that was used to sequence DNA from cultured CD4+ T cells was the Oncomine TCR Beta short-read assay. Each CDR3 protein is one row after TCRdb ran MiXCR on the PCR reads. The sample consists of more than 20,000 distinct CDR3 sequences, 42% of them appearing once. The sequenced sample was CD4+ T cells from blood, cultured in vitro, obtained about 7 months after SARS-CoV-2 vaccination. These receptors were taken from a human donor who had recovered from COVID-19.

The chain uses TRBV4-1 and TRBJ1-1; TRBD1 is a possible D gene (5 bases). There are 16 residues in the CDR3. V was clipped by 1 base and J by 1 base, with 13 bases between them. Germline-derived CDR1 and CDR2 are MGHRA and YSYEKL. CDR3 in amino acids: CASSQVGRGRNTEAFF. CDR3 coding DNA: TGCGCCAGCAGCCAAGTGGGGAGGGGTCGGAACACTGAAGCTTTCTTT.

This clonotype appeared a few times. The chain employs TRBV6-5 and TRBJ1-5; D gene unclear. Trimming shortened V by 4 bases and J by 0 bases, and 10 bases separated the two germline ends. The V gene's germline CDR1 is MNHEY and CDR2 SVGAGI. This CDR3 comprises 15 residues. CDR3 in amino acids: CASSSWGFSNQPQHF. The CDR3 region has the DNA TGTGCCAGCAGTTCTTGGGGATTTAGCAATCAGCCCCAGCATTTT.

The V and J genes are TRBV28 and TRBJ2-1; either TRBD1 or TRBD2 may fit D (7 bases each). Per germline, CDR1 MDHEN and CDR2 SYDVKM. The CDR3 is 15 amino acids. With 5 bases removed from V and 14 bases from J, the gap between germline ends came to 25 bases. CDR3: CASSGLGGGGLGEFF. The CDR3 bases are TGTGCCAGCAGTGGACTGGGGGGAGGGGGCTTGGGAGAGTTCTTC.

The chain recombines TRBV7-9 with TRBJ1-6; 9 bases line up with TRBD1. The CDR3 loop spans 14 amino acids. Germline V gene sequence: CDR1 SEHNR, CDR2 FQNEAQ (reference sequence). V gave up 5 bases and J gave up 7 bases; unmatched junction bases: 3. CDR3 in amino acids: CASSGGQGNSPLHF. As DNA, the CDR3 is TGTGCCAGCAGCGGGGGACAGGGAAATTCACCCCTCCACTTT.

The V gene is TRBV20-1, the J gene TRBJ1-5; weak D call: TRBD1 (6 bases). V shed 1 base and J shed 5 bases, with 18 bases lying between them. The CDR3 spans 16 residues. From germline, CDR1 is DFQATT and CDR2 SNEGSKA (reference sequence). CDR3 in amino acids: CSARVGGQGEDQPQHF. The CDR3 bases are TGCAGTGCTAGAGTTGGGGGACAAGGGGAAGATCAGCCCCAGCATTTT.

The sample holds one count of this clonotype. The chain couples TRBV20-1 to TRBJ2-1; a weak D match, TRBD1 (6 bases). CDR1 is DFQATT, CDR2 SNEGSKA, per germline (reference sequence). The CDR3 has 15 residues. The CDR3 DNA is TGCAGGGTGGACCAAAGTACTAGGGGGTTATGGGAGCAGTTCTTC. This gives the protein CRVDQSTRGLWEQFF.

The chain carries TRBV10-3 and TRBJ2-7; 10 nucleotides agree with TRBD1. Germline assignment: CDR1 ENHRY and CDR2 SYGVKD. V lost 4 bases to trimming and J lost 6 bases; unmatched junction nucleotides: 6. The CDR3 is made up of 14 amino acids. In nucleotides, the CDR3 is TGTGCCATCAGTGCGGGGACAGGGGCCGGCGAGCAGTACTTC. Translated: CAISAGTGAGEQYF.

This rearrangement joins TRBV7-2 to TRBJ2-7; tentative D call: TRBD2 (5 bases). Germline assignment: CDR1 SGHTA and CDR2 FQGNSA. V lost 5 bases to trimming and J lost 0 bases, with 8 bases between them. CDR3 length equals 13 residues. This CDR3 is CASSTRDSYEQYF. The CDR3, as DNA: TGTGCCAGCAGCACTAGAGACTCCTACGAGCAGTACTTC.

This chain uses TRBV20-1 with TRBJ1-1, with D perhaps TRBD1 (6 bases). CDR1 and CDR2 (germline): DFQATT, SNEGSKA (reference sequence). V lost 3 bases and J 7 bases, leaving 15 bases between the germline ends. The CDR3 extends over 13 amino acids. Here the CDR3 reads CSASAPGHHEAFF. As DNA, the CDR3 is TGCAGTGCTAGTGCCCCGGGACATCATGAAGCTTTCTTT.

The chain recombines TRBV27 with TRBJ2-3, with 8 bases matching TRBD2. The trim removed 5 bases at V and 9 bases at J, leaving 4 bases unmatched. The CDR3 length is 12 residues. Germline CDR1 reads MNHEY; CDR2 reads SMNVEV (reference sequence). This chain's CDR3 is CASSPSGSTQYF. In nucleotides, the CDR3 is TGTGCCAGCAGTCCAAGCGGGAGCACGCAGTATTTT.

This clonotype was picked up a small number of times. This rearrangement joins TRBV20-1 to TRBJ2-5; D may be TRBD1 or TRBD2 (5 bases each). V lost 3 bases to trimming and J lost 5 bases, with 16 bases between them. The germline V gene has CDR1 DFQATT and CDR2 SNEGSKA (reference sequence). This CDR3 spans 14 amino acids. The CDR3 sequence: CSASTGTQRETQYF. The CDR3 nucleotides read TGCAGTGCTAGTACCGGGACGCAAAGGGAGACCCAGTACTTC.

This chain connects TRBV28 to TRBJ2-7; unclear D gene. The CDR3 totals 13 residues. Germline V gene sequence: CDR1 MDHEN, CDR2 SYDVKM. V shed 7 bases and J shed 2 bases, with 12 bases lying between them. The CDR3 is CASNSEPTYEQYF. As DNA, the CDR3 is TGTGCCAGCAACAGCGAACCAACCTACGAGCAGTACTTC.

CDR3 coding DNA: TGTGCCAGCAGCGTAGCTGGGACCATCGGCGAGCAGTACTTC. Residues: CASSVAGTIGEQYF. The gene calls are TRBV9 and TRBJ2-7, with D perhaps matching TRBD1 or TRBD2 (5 bases each). Per germline, CDR1 SGDLS and CDR2 YYNGEE. The ends were cut back, 0 bases at V and 6 bases at J, with 13 bases in the middle. The CDR3 runs to 14 residues.

The sample holds a few counts of this clonotype. V is TRBV6-5 and J is TRBJ2-7, with TRBD2 matching over 9 bases. Per the germline V gene, CDR1 is MNHEY and CDR2 is SVGAGI. V lost 2 bases, J lost 3 bases, and 5 bases stayed unmatched. The CDR3 length is 15 residues. CDR3 sequence (DNA): TGTGCCAGCAGTTACCGGGGCGGGAGGGACTACGAGCAGTACTTC. Encoded protein: CASSYRGGRDYEQYF.

The chain recombines TRBV7-9 with TRBJ2-1; no reliable D call. V was trimmed by 8 bases and J by 8 bases, leaving 22 bases between them. Germline CDR1 reads SEHNR; CDR2 reads FQNEAQ (reference sequence). The CDR3 sequence is 15 residues long. The CDR3 reads CASQDRTTFFDEQFF. In DNA, the CDR3 is TGTGCCAGCCAAGACCGTACTACCTTTTTCGATGAGCAGTTCTTC.

V and J are TRBV19 and TRBJ2-3; 9 nucleotides align to TRBD1. The CDR3 totals 16 residues. CDR1 is LNHDA, CDR2 SQIVND, per germline (reference sequence). J gave up 5 bases and V 0 bases, and 6 bases lay outside the gene matches. The CDR3, as DNA: TGTGCCAGTAGTATAGATCAAGGACAGGGGCTAGATACGCAGTATTTT. It encodes CASSIDQGQGLDTQYF.

The chain carries TRBV4-1 and TRBJ2-2; D gene uncertain. The V gene's germline CDR1 is MGHRA and CDR2 YSYEKL. The CDR3 extends over 14 amino acids. V shed 1 base and J shed 6 bases, with 9 bases lying between them. The CDR3 is CASSQALRPGELFF. CDR3 nucleotides: TGCGCCAGCAGCCAAGCGCTGCGCCCCGGGGAGCTGTTTTTT.

This clonotype occurred a few times. The J gene is TRBJ2-3, the V gene TRBV20-1; D is perhaps TRBD1 (5 bases). Trimming removed 5 bases from V and 10 bases from J, with 22 bases in between. The CDR3 runs 14 residues. The germline V gene has CDR1 DFQATT and CDR2 SNEGSKA (reference sequence). CDR3 residues: CSASPTALAGAQYF. The CDR3 DNA reads TGCAGTGCTTCGCCGACAGCACTCGCTGGTGCGCAGTATTTT.

This CDR3 is CASSLSYSNQPQHF. CDR3 in DNA: TGTGCCAGCAGTCTGAGTTATAGCAATCAGCCCCAGCATTTT. The V gene is TRBV6-8, the J gene TRBJ1-5, with D unclear. The V and J ends lost 5 bases and 0 bases respectively, with 8 bases between them. Germline CDR1 reads MNHGY; CDR2 reads SAAAGT. CDR3 length equals 14 residues.

The chain uses TRBV20-1 and TRBJ2-6; the D is unclear. The germline V gene has CDR1 DFQATT and CDR2 SNEGSKA (reference sequence). The CDR3 contains 15 residues. V lost 0 bases to trimming and J lost 1 base, with 7 bases between them. The CDR3, as DNA: TGCAGTGCTAGAGATAGCCAGTCTGGGGCCAACGTCCTGACTTTC. Amino acid sequence: CSARDSQSGANVLTF.

This clonotype showed up just a few times. This chain uses TRBV20-1 with TRBJ1-1; tentatively, D is TRBD1 (6 bases). Germline lookup yields CDR1 DFQATT and CDR2 SNEGSKA (reference sequence). The CDR3 has 11 amino acids. The CDR3 DNA sequence: TGCAGGGGGGGGCAAAACACTGAAGCTTTCTTT. Translating it yields CRGGQNTEAFF.

The V call is TRBV10-2, the J call TRBJ2-5; 10 positions agree with TRBD2. Looked up from germline, CDR1 is WSHSY and CDR2 is SAAADI. V lost 6 bases, J lost 9 bases, and 10 bases stayed unmatched. CDR3 length: 14 amino acids. Here the CDR3 DNA reads TGCGCCAGCAGGACTAGCGGGCTCGGGATTGCCCAGTACTTC. It translates to CASRTSGLGIAQYF.

The chain combines TRBV20-1 with TRBJ2-1; TRBD2 agrees at 7 bases. V shed 1 base, J shed 0 bases, and the junction held 9 bases outside the gene matches. The CDR3 has 17 residues. Per germline, CDR1 DFQATT and CDR2 SNEGSKA (reference sequence). The CDR3 DNA follows: TGCAGTGCTAGAGGGGAGGGCGGGACGAGCTCCTACAATGAGCAGTTCTTC. The encoded protein is CSARGEGGTSSYNEQFF.

V is TRBV6-2 or TRBV6-3 and J is TRBJ1-5; 8 bases match TRBD1. The V gene end was trimmed by 0 bases and the J gene end by 9 bases; junction bases not matched to a gene: 7. This CDR3 comprises 15 residues. Germline loops: CDR1 MNHEY, CDR2 SVGEGT. For the CDR3, the DNA is TGTGCCAGCAGTTACTCGAATACAGGGGGACCGCCCCAGCATTTT. Its protein product is CASSYSNTGGPPQHF.